The 21 T cell receptor beta chains in this list originate from one sample, sequenced in a study of blood T cells in healthy people across ages. A J-beta primer mix and a sample-barcoded 5' primer were used in a second PCR of about 7 to 12 cycles. TCRdb processed the 5' RACE reads anew with MiXCR; each CDR3 protein has one entry. Found here are under 800,000 distinct CDR3 sequences, around 46% of them singletons; the top ten hold 20% to 25%. Specimen: blood. All receptors derive from a woman aged 55-70 years in good health.

This rearrangement joins TRBV20-1 to TRBJ2-1; 8 nucleotides line up with TRBD2. With 0 bases clipped from V and 5 bases from J, the junction kept 6 bases outside the gene matches. CDR1 and CDR2 from the germline V gene are DFQATT and SNEGSKA (reference sequence). This CDR3 region has 15 residues. The DNA of the CDR3 is TGCAGTGCTAGAGATGCGGCGGGAGGACACAATGAGCAGTTCTTC. It codes for CSARDAAGGHNEQFF.

The table lists this clonotype with a few counts. V and J are TRBV6-2 or TRBV6-3 and TRBJ2-1, with D possibly TRBD2 on 5 matching bases. CDR3 length: 16 amino acids. Between the trimmed V and J ends, which lost 2 bases and 5 bases, there was a span of 16 bases. The germline CDR1 and CDR2 sequences are MNHEY and SVGEGT. Here the CDR3 DNA reads TGTGCCAGCAGTTACCCCCCCCTAGCCCATAACAATGAGCAGTTCTTC. It translates to CASSYPPLAHNNEQFF.

The chain combines TRBV11-1 with TRBJ2-7; no clear D gene. The CDR3 extends over 13 amino acids. In germline, CDR1 is SGHAT, CDR2 FQDESV (reference sequence). Trimming removed 3 bases from V and 8 bases from J, with 14 bases in between. The CDR3 region is CASSLGCEPKQYF. CDR3 in DNA: TGTGCCAGCAGCTTGGGATGCGAGCCGAAGCAGTACTTC.

This clonotype was picked up many times. The V and J genes are TRBV25-1 and TRBJ1-6; TRBD1 is a possible D gene (5 bases). The CDR3 extends over 15 amino acids. From germline, CDR1 is MGHDK and CDR2 SYGVNS. V dropped 4 bases and J dropped 5 bases, with 12 bases sitting between them. CDR3 DNA: TGTGCCAGCAGTGTTGGGACGGCCAATAATTCACCCCTCCACTTT. This encodes CASSVGTANNSPLHF.

The count of this clonotype is one. V usage is TRBV15 and J usage is TRBJ2-7, with 7 bases matching TRBD1. CDR1 is LNHNV and CDR2 is YYDKDF in the germline V gene (reference sequence). Trimming removed 3 bases from V and 2 bases from J; junction bases left unmatched: 4. The CDR3 totals 14 residues. CDR3 protein: CATSRNRGAYEQYF. As DNA, the CDR3 is TGTGCCACCAGCAGGAACAGGGGAGCCTACGAGCAGTACTTC.

This clonotype was recorded at least ten times. This chain connects TRBV3-1 to TRBJ2-1; D might be TRBD1 (5 bases). Germline V gene sequence: CDR1 LGHDT, CDR2 YNNKEL (reference sequence). This CDR3 region has 14 residues. Trimming removed 3 bases at V and 6 bases at J, with 12 bases between. The CDR3 DNA follows: TGTGCCAGCAGCCAGGGGCGAAGCCCCAATGAGCAGTTCTTC. Amino acid sequence: CASSQGRSPNEQFF.

The rearrangement links TRBV20-1 to TRBJ2-1; 11 positions agree with TRBD2. The DNA end is a closer match to TRBJ2-7, so the J assignment may be wrong. This CDR3 contains 12 residues. CDR1 is DFQATT, CDR2 SNEGSKA, per germline (reference sequence). DNA for the CDR3: TGCTCACGGACTAGCGGGCACAATGAGCAGTACTTC. Amino acid sequence: CSRTSGHNEQYF.

Of note for this clonotype: Relative to the germline gene, one junction end is altered; a read error may explain this. The J gene is TRBJ2-7, the V gene TRBV24-1; 9 positions match TRBD1. The CDR3 sequence is 15 residues long. Per germline, CDR1 KGHDR and CDR2 SFDVKD. The CDR3 DNA reads as TGTGCCACCAGTGACCGGACAGGGGACTACTACAAGCAGTACTTC. Translating gives CATSDRTGDYYKQYF.

This clonotype came up a few times. The gene calls are TRBV6-6 and TRBJ2-7; TRBD2 matches at 10 bases. Germline V gene data show CDR1 as MNHNY and CDR2 as SVGAGI (reference sequence). With V trimmed by 1 base and J by 3 bases, 6 bases remained unmatched. This CDR3 has 16 amino acids. The CDR3 reads CASSYFGLAGVYEQYF. The CDR3 nucleotides are TGTGCCAGCAGTTACTTTGGCCTAGCGGGAGTCTACGAGCAGTACTTC.

In regard to this clonotype: A much larger clone sits a single nucleotide away, making a read error possible. V usage is TRBV4-2 and J usage is TRBJ2-3; D gene unclear. This CDR3 region has 14 residues. Germline V gene sequence: CDR1 LGHNA, CDR2 YNFKEQ. CDR3 sequence reads: CASRQDRSADTQYF. CDR3 in DNA: TGTGCCAGCCGCCAAGATCGGAGTGCCGATACGCAGTATTTT.

This clonotype is a singleton in its sample. This chain connects TRBV7-3 to TRBJ2-2; no reliable D call. Germline assignment: CDR1 SGHTA and CDR2 FQGTGA. Trimming shortened V by 7 bases and J by 1 base, and 10 bases separated the two germline ends. This CDR3 has 14 residues. The CDR3 reads CASTFYGNTGELFF. The DNA for the CDR3 is TGTGCCAGCACCTTCTACGGGAACACCGGGGAGCTGTTTTTT.

V and J are TRBV7-2 and TRBJ1-4; D call uncertain. This CDR3 is 14 amino acids long. From germline, CDR1 is SGHTA and CDR2 FQGNSA. The germline V and J ends were trimmed by 3 bases and 6 bases, with 11 bases remaining between them. Here the CDR3 DNA reads TGTGCCAGCAGCTTGGAGGGTAGTGATGAAAAACTGTTTTTT. Its translation: CASSLEGSDEKLFF.

This clonotype was detected only a few times. This sequence joins TRBV18 and TRBJ2-7, with D unclear. In germline, CDR1 is KGHSH, CDR2 LQKENI. Trimming stripped 0 bases from V and 5 bases from J, with 5 bases between. The CDR3 covers 12 residues. CDR3 residues: CASSPPVHEQYF. The CDR3 region has the DNA TGTGCCAGCTCACCACCGGTCCACGAGCAGTACTTC.

The chain is built from TRBV28 and TRBJ1-6; tentatively, D is TRBD1 (5 bases). V lost 10 bases, J lost 5 bases, and 15 bases lay in between. This CDR3 spans 14 amino acids. Looked up from germline, CDR1 is MDHEN and CDR2 is SYDVKM. For the CDR3, the DNA is TGTGCCACGAGGGGTGCCCGAAATAATTCACCCCTCCACTTT. Protein sequence: CATRGARNNSPLHF.

The rearrangement uses TRBV24-1 and TRBJ2-4; 9 bases are shared with TRBD1. The CDR3 contains 12 residues. The junction had 1 base not matched to a gene; V was cut back by 9 bases and J by 5 bases. Germline values: CDR1 KGHDR, CDR2 SFDVKD. As DNA, the CDR3 is TGTGCCACCCGGGACAGGGAAAACATTCAGTACTTC. Its translation is CATRDRENIQYF.

This chain connects TRBV4-1 to TRBJ2-1; D uncertain. CDR3 length: 15 residues. Trimming removed 2 bases from V and 5 bases from J, with 13 bases in between. Germline V gene sequence: CDR1 MGHRA, CDR2 YSYEKL. CDR3 loop: CASSQSSESDNEQFF. CDR3 coding DNA: TGCGCCAGCAGCCAAAGCAGCGAGAGTGACAATGAGCAGTTCTTC.

This clonotype was counted at least ten times. The rearrangement joins TRBV10-3 to TRBJ2-3; 8 bases fit TRBD2. The CDR3 is 14 residues long. The J segment lost 1 base and the V segment lost 7 bases, leaving 4 bases of the junction unmatched. Germline V gives CDR1 ENHRY, CDR2 SYGVKD. The DNA for the CDR3 is TGTGCCATCAAAGCGGGAGCCGGCACAGATACGCAGTATTTT. It codes for CAIKAGAGTDTQYF.

In this sample, this clonotype turned up a few times. The rearrangement links TRBV12-3 or TRBV12-4 to TRBJ2-5; 12 bases agree with TRBD2. V trimming: 7 bases; J trimming: 5 bases; junction bases outside the gene matches: 8. The CDR3 runs 15 residues. For the CDR3, the DNA is TGTGCCAGCACCGGAAGACTAGCGGGGGAGGAGACCCAGTACTTC. It yields the protein CASTGRLAGEETQYF.

In its sample, this clonotype was seen a few times. The V gene is TRBV12-3 or TRBV12-4, the J gene TRBJ1-5; TRBD1 is a possible D gene (6 bases). The V gene lost 1 base and the J gene lost 7 bases, with 11 bases spanning the gap. This CDR3 contains 14 residues. CDR3 protein: CASSLERGGQPQHF. In nucleotides, the CDR3 is TGTGCCAGCAGTTTAGAAAGGGGGGGACAGCCCCAGCATTTT.

In this sample, this clonotype turned up many times. V and J are TRBV29-1 and TRBJ2-3; 9 bases line up with TRBD2. The CDR3 has 13 residues. V lost 3 bases, J lost 6 bases, and 4 bases stayed unmatched. CDR1 SQVTM and CDR2 ANQGSEA come from the germline V gene. CDR3 nucleotide sequence: TGCAGCGTTGAGCGGGGGGGCGTCGATACGCAGTATTTT. Its translation: CSVERGGVDTQYF.

The chain links TRBV3-1 to TRBJ2-5, with D tentatively TRBD1 or TRBD2 (5 bases each). Germline V gene sequence: CDR1 LGHDT, CDR2 YNNKEL (reference sequence). The CDR3 spans 16 residues. Trimming pared 0 bases from V and 6 bases from J, leaving 17 bases between. CDR3 in amino acids: CASSQDGARWGKTQYF. CDR3 DNA sequence: TGTGCCAGCAGCCAAGATGGAGCTAGATGGGGGAAGACCCAGTACTTC.